Presented here are 10 T cell receptor beta chains from one specimen sequenced in a study of blood T cell repertoires in COVID-19. Profiled with immunoSEQ multiplex PCR; TCRdb holds only in-frame clones, not every one. The profile shows 150,000 to 200,000 clones, 65% to 85% of them singletons. Sequencing input: PBMCs or T cells enriched from blood (not recorded which). These receptors came from a man in his forties who had recovered from COVID-19.

The gene calls are TRBV9 and TRBJ2-1; D is perhaps TRBD2 (5 bases). This CDR3 has 12 amino acids. V dropped 7 bases and J dropped 9 bases, with 14 bases sitting between them. Germline-derived CDR1 and CDR2 are SGDLS and YYNGEE. CDR3 residues: CASGPHGSEQFF. The CDR3 DNA reads as TGTGCCAGCGGACCCCATGGGAGTGAGCAGTTCTTC.

The rearrangement links TRBV5-6 to TRBJ2-7, with 8 nucleotides matching TRBD2. The germline V gene encodes CDR1 SGHDT and CDR2 YYEEEE. The CDR3 runs to 14 residues. After removal of 5 bases from V and 2 bases from J, the junction contained 6 bases not matched to a gene. The CDR3, as DNA: TGTGCCAGCAGTTTAGCGGGGAGACCCTACGAGCAGTACTTC. Encoded protein: CASSLAGRPYEQYF. Variable domain in full (rest from reference TRBV5-6 and TRBJ2-7): DAGVTQSPTHLIKTRGQQVTLRCSPKSGHDTVSWYQQALGQGPQFIFQYYEEEERQRGNFPDRFSGHQFPNYSSELNVNALLLGDSALYLCASSLAGRPYEQYFGPGTRLTVT.

The chain is built from TRBV2 and TRBJ2-4; perhaps TRBD2 as D (5 bases). The V gene's germline CDR1 is SNHLY and CDR2 FYNNEI. The CDR3 runs to 14 residues. The germline V and J ends were trimmed by 6 bases and 7 bases, with 16 bases remaining between them. The CDR3 here is CASREGFYKNIQYF. The DNA of the CDR3 is TGTGCCAGCAGAGAGGGATTTTACAAGAACATTCAGTACTTC.

V gene TRBV5-5 combines with J gene TRBJ2-7; 7 nucleotides align to TRBD1. With 4 bases clipped from V and 2 bases from J, the junction kept 6 bases outside the gene matches. The V gene's germline CDR1 is SGHKS and CDR2 YYEKEE (reference sequence). This CDR3 spans 14 amino acids. The CDR3 bases are TGTGCCAGCAGCCTGTGGACAGGTGCCTACGAGCAGTACTTC. Translating gives CASSLWTGAYEQYF.

This rearrangement joins TRBV5-4 to TRBJ1-1, with D maybe TRBD1 (6 bases). From germline, CDR1 is SGHNT and CDR2 YYREEE (reference sequence). The V and J ends lost 3 bases and 4 bases respectively, with 16 bases between them. The CDR3 consists of 15 residues. The CDR3 sequence: CASSSTGRGGTEAFF. The CDR3 DNA reads TGTGCCAGCAGCTCCACCGGGAGGGGGGGCACTGAAGCTTTCTTT.

The chain employs TRBV7-9 and TRBJ1-4; D is unclear. In germline, CDR1 is SEHNR, CDR2 FQNEAQ (reference sequence). CDR3 length: 15 amino acids. V was clipped by 1 base and J by 8 bases, with 14 bases between them. CDR3 amino acids: CASSLDGGGLEKLFF. Written as DNA, the CDR3 is TGTGCCAGCAGCTTAGACGGAGGCGGGTTAGAAAAACTGTTTTTT.

Regarding this clone: Relative to the germline gene, one junction end is altered; a read error may explain this. The V and J genes are TRBV7-7 and TRBJ2-1; D is possibly TRBD2 (5 bases). This CDR3 is built from 16 residues. Per the germline V gene, CDR1 is SSHAT and CDR2 is FNYEAQ (reference sequence). The CDR3 coding sequence is TGTGCTAGCAGCGGCCATGGACTTTCCCGTCTCCATGAGCAGTTCTTC. It encodes CASSGHGLSRLHEQFF.

The chain recombines TRBV10-3 with TRBJ1-6; no firm D call. CDR1 and CDR2 from the germline V gene are ENHRY and SYGVKD. Trimming removed 1 base from V and 9 bases from J, with 13 bases in between. There are 15 residues in the CDR3. In nucleotides, the CDR3 is TGTGCCATCAGTGAGTTTGAGGCCCCTAGTTCACCCCTCCACTTT. Residues: CAISEFEAPSSPLHF.

The chain joins TRBV6-2 or TRBV6-3 to TRBJ1-1, with D unresolved. Between the trimmed V and J ends, which lost 2 bases and 1 base, there was a span of 14 bases. The CDR3 runs 16 residues. Germline CDR1 and CDR2: MNHEY and SVGEGT. The CDR3 sequence is CASSYNPRERNTEAFF. CDR3 nucleotides: TGTGCCAGCAGTTACAATCCGAGGGAAAGGAACACTGAAGCTTTCTTT.

The rearrangement joins TRBV7-6 to TRBJ2-5; maybe TRBD2 (5 bases). The germline V and J ends were trimmed by 4 bases and 4 bases, with 13 bases remaining between them. Looked up from germline, CDR1 is SGHVS and CDR2 is FNYEAQ. CDR3 size: 14 residues. The chain's CDR3 is CASSSLVGRETQYF. The CDR3 DNA sequence: TGTGCCAGCAGCTCCCTGGTGGGGAGAGAGACCCAGTACTTC.